The clone carrying this TCR beta chain was seen only once. This entry is derived from a study of blood T cell repertoires in COVID-19. Study-wide context: Some COVID-19 samples were acute and others convalescent; all came from the United States, Italy and Spain. PBMCs, B-cell-depleted T cells, or T cells were the source of the cDNA or gDNA that made up the material.

Here immunoSEQ multiplex PCR was the method, and the copy in TCRdb shows in-frame clones only, minus some. The sample comprises about 78,000 clones, around 90% of which are singletons, and under 0.8% rests with the top ten. The CDR3 runs to 13 residues. V was clipped by 5 bases and J by 4 bases, with 11 bases between them. CDR1 LNHDA and CDR2 SQIVND come from the germline V gene (reference sequence). This rearrangement joins TRBV19 to TRBJ1-2; TRBD1 might be the D (5 bases). This receptor was taken from a woman of 80 years or more with acute or convalescent COVID-19. Material for sequencing was peripheral blood. The CDR3 nucleotides read TGTGCCAGTAGTGTTGGACAAGGCTATGGCTACACCTTC. Amino acid sequence: CASSVGQGYGYTF.